Shown below are 14 T cell receptor beta chains from a single sample sequenced in a study of T cell repertoires in cytomegalovirus infection. TCRdb re-called the reads through MiXCR, storing one row per CDR3 protein. The sample gives about 300,000 distinct CDR3 sequences, about 8.8% of which show up once; less than 3% is in the top ten. Input material: PBMCs. These receptors originate from a human donor in good health (CMV status not recorded). Some clones in this sample may be carry-over from other donors' samples.

This clonotype showed up many times. The genes are TRBV14 and TRBJ1-4; the match to TRBD1 covers 7 bases. Germline CDR1 reads SGHDN; CDR2 reads FVKESK. J gave up 4 bases and V 0 bases, and 5 bases lay outside the gene matches. This CDR3 has 16 residues. DNA of the CDR3: TGTGCCAGCAGCCAAGATCGGGGGACAGTTAATGAAAAACTGTTTTTT. Its translation is CASSQDRGTVNEKLFF. The full variable domain, rest sourced from reference TRBV14 and TRBJ1-4, is EAGVTQFPSHSVIEKGQTVTLRCDPISGHDNLYWYRRVMGKEIKFLLHFVKESKQDESGMPNNRFLAERTGGTYSTLKVQPAELEDSGVYFCASSQDRGTVNEKLFFGSGTQLSVL.

In its sample, this clonotype was seen many times. CDR3 coding DNA: TGTGCCACCAGCAGAGAGGCTCAATTCCGTGGCACCTTC. Residues: CATSREAQFRGTF. The chain employs TRBV15 and TRBJ1-2; D is unclear. Trimming shortened V by 0 bases and J by 13 bases, and 15 bases separated the two germline ends. Looked up from germline, CDR1 is LNHNV and CDR2 is YYDKDF (reference sequence). The CDR3 length is 13 residues.

The gene calls are TRBV7-6 and TRBJ2-1; 10 bases agree with TRBD2. CDR3 length: 15 amino acids. Per germline, CDR1 SGHVS and CDR2 FNYEAQ. J was trimmed by 9 bases and V by 1 base; bases with no gene match: 6. The DNA of the CDR3 is TGTGCCAGCAGCTTAGGAGCGGGGGGGGGCACTGAGCAGTTCTTC. Translated, it gives CASSLGAGGGTEQFF.

The genes are TRBV5-1 and TRBJ2-1; 7 nucleotides line up with TRBD1. In germline, CDR1 is SGHRS, CDR2 YFSETQ. The CDR3 runs 15 residues. V gave up 4 bases and J gave up 2 bases; unmatched junction bases: 6. The DNA of the CDR3 is TGCGCCAGCAGCACACGACAGGGCCCCTACAATGAGCAGTTCTTC. Protein sequence: CASSTRQGPYNEQFF. The full variable domain, with the rest looked up from reference TRBV5-1 and TRBJ2-1, is KAGVTQTPRYLIKTRGQQVTLSCSPISGHRSVSWYQQTPGQGLQFLFEYFSETQRNKGNFPGRFSGRQFSNSRSEMNVSTLELGDSALYLCASSTRQGPYNEQFFGPGTRLTVL.

This clonotype was seen ten or more times. The V call is TRBV12-3 or TRBV12-4, the J call TRBJ2-3; 7 bases are a match to TRBD1. This CDR3 comprises 13 residues. V dropped 6 bases and J dropped 6; count of bases not matched to a gene: 6. CDR3 in DNA: TGTGCCAGCAGGATGACAGGGAGCGATACGCAGTATTTT. This sequence encodes CASRMTGSDTQYF.

This clonotype was seen ten or more times. J is TRBJ2-3 and V is TRBV20-1; 10 positions agree with TRBD2. The CDR3 sequence is 15 residues long. The germline V gene encodes CDR1 DFQATT and CDR2 SNEGSKA (reference sequence). J was trimmed by 4 bases and V by 6 bases; bases with no gene match: 10. CDR3 sequence reads: CSASLSGGPPDTQYF. The DNA for the CDR3 is TGCAGTGCCTCACTTAGCGGGGGGCCCCCAGATACGCAGTATTTT.

The chain links TRBV5-6 to TRBJ2-2; D gene unclear. Germline loops: CDR1 SGHDT, CDR2 YYEEEE. V was pared by 1 base and J by 0 bases, with 4 bases between. CDR3 length equals 14 residues. The CDR3 DNA reads TGTGCCAGCAGCTTGTGGCCGAACACCGGGGAGCTGTTTTTT. Translating it yields CASSLWPNTGELFF.

Concerning this clonotype: A clone one base away is much larger, so this may be a read error. The V and J genes are TRBV14 and TRBJ2-1; the match to TRBD2 covers 9 bases. Looked up from germline, CDR1 is SGHDN and CDR2 is FVKESK. The CDR3 is made up of 16 amino acids. V lost 1 base, J lost 8 bases, and 9 bases stayed unmatched. This CDR3 reads CASSQVACGGAYEQFF. CDR3 nucleotides: TGTGCCAGCAGCCAAGTCGCTTGCGGGGGGGCCTATGAGCAGTTCTTC.

This clonotype was seen at least ten times. The chain combines TRBV4-2 with TRBJ1-4, with TRBD1 identical over 7 bases. Germline trimming cut 5 bases from V and 3 bases from J; bases unmatched to any gene: 9. CDR1 LGHNA and CDR2 YNFKEQ come from the germline V gene. The CDR3 is 16 residues long. The CDR3: CASSADSGTANEKLFF. In DNA, the CDR3 is TGTGCCAGCAGCGCTGACTCCGGGACAGCTAATGAAAAACTGTTTTTT.

The CDR3 DNA follows: TGCAGCGTTGATGACATTGGCCACTTCAGGGGCCGAAACACTGAAGCTTTCTTT. Protein: CSVDDIGHFRGRNTEAFF. The rearrangement uses TRBV29-1 and TRBJ1-1; D may be TRBD1 (6 bases). Per the germline V gene, CDR1 is SQVTM and CDR2 is ANQGSEA. This CDR3 is 18 amino acids long. The V and J ends lost 3 bases and 2 bases respectively, with 25 bases between them.

There are many counts of this clonotype. The V and J genes are TRBV27 and TRBJ1-2, with 7 bases lining up with TRBD1. J lost 4 bases, V lost 6 bases, and 8 bases had no gene match. The CDR3 runs to 14 residues. Germline V gives CDR1 MNHEY, CDR2 SMNVEV (reference sequence). The CDR3 nucleotides are TGTGCCAGCAGACCACCCACAGGGGCCTATGGCTACACCTTC. It encodes CASRPPTGAYGYTF.

The chain links TRBV20-1 to TRBJ1-5; TRBD1 might be the D (6 bases). Germline V gene data show CDR1 as DFQATT and CDR2 as SNEGSKA (reference sequence). Trimming removed 5 bases at V and 0 bases at J, with 8 bases between. The CDR3 has 13 amino acids. CDR3 bases: TGCAGTGCTTGGACAGATAGCAATCAGCCCCAGCATTTT. Translated, it gives CSAWTDSNQPQHF.

This clonotype was seen ten or more times. This sequence joins TRBV2 and TRBJ2-1; the D call may be TRBD1 or TRBD2 (6 bases each). This CDR3 is built from 18 residues. CDR1 and CDR2 (germline): SNHLY, FYNNEI. V dropped 3 bases and J dropped 0 bases, with 18 bases sitting between them. The CDR3 sequence is CASSDGGSAGNSYNEQFF. The CDR3 bases are TGTGCCAGCAGTGATGGGGGCTCGGCGGGGAACTCCTACAATGAGCAGTTCTTC.

In its sample, this clonotype was seen many times. The chain employs TRBV20-1 and TRBJ2-7; 11 positions agree with TRBD2. This CDR3 spans 13 amino acids. CDR1 DFQATT and CDR2 SNEGSKA come from the germline V gene (reference sequence). V lost 5 bases, J lost 4 bases, and 4 bases stayed unmatched. This CDR3 reads CSAPTSGEYEQYF. CDR3 nucleotides: TGCAGTGCTCCGACTAGCGGGGAGTACGAGCAGTACTTC.